This T cell receptor (beta chain) was retrieved from a study of CD8 T cells in ankylosing spondylitis. Findings and caveats of the study: Researchers reportedly found disease-linked clones significantly enriched in matched ankylosing spondylitis synovial fluid. For ankylosing spondylitis blood, a TCR beta motif of about eight highly homologous variants appeared characteristic.

This clonotype was picked up many times. Its specificity is unknown. V was cut by 3 bases and J by 0 bases, with 12 bases left in between. This CDR3 spans 15 amino acids. Quantitative 5'-RACE with molecular barcodes was used to make the TCR beta libraries. One entry per CDR3 protein results from TCRdb running MiXCR on the 5' RACE reads. The table lists over 95,000 distinct CDR3 sequences, over 6.5% of them singletons. Source material: blood, either unsorted or a sorted T cell fraction (not recorded which). The chain has TRBV12-3 or TRBV12-4 and TRBJ2-7, with D hard to call. The receptor was derived from a male donor with ankylosing spondylitis or in good health (not recorded which). The CDR3 sequence: CASSLVGEFSYEQYF. CDR3 nucleotides: TGTGCCAGCAGTTTGGTTGGGGAATTCTCCTACGAGCAGTACTTC.